This T cell receptor (beta chain) was sequenced in a study of blood T cell repertoires in COVID-19. The germline V gene encodes CDR1 DFQATT and CDR2 SNEGSKA (reference sequence). The CDR3 totals 14 residues. Deletions cut 3 bases from V and 7 bases from J, with 15 bases between. Only in-frame clones appear in the TCRdb table, and some are missing; sequencing was by immunoSEQ multiplex PCR. The profile shows some 97,000 clones, 88% of them singletons. This clonotype was sampled from a woman aged 55-70 years with acute or convalescent COVID-19. The J gene is TRBJ1-4, the V gene TRBV20-1; D not resolved. Sequenced sample: peripheral blood. CDR3 protein: CSASYPAEGEKLFF. The CDR3 coding sequence is TGCAGTGCTAGTTACCCGGCCGAGGGTGAAAAACTGTTTTTT.